One sample yielded the 25 T cell receptor beta chains listed below, sequenced in a study of graft-versus-host responses after intestinal transplantation. Using immunoSEQ multiplex PCR, the repertoire was profiled, and TCRdb retains in-frame clones only, with some absent. The repertoire consists of about 47,000 clones, with approximately 96% occurring once and the leading ten covering approximately 0.2%. These TCRs are of unknown antigen specificity. Sequencing used unstimulated CD8+ T cells sorted from spleen or lymph node cells, obtained before transplant. All receptors come from a human donor who was the organ donor for an intestinal transplant.

J is TRBJ2-2 and V is TRBV4-2; tentative D call: TRBD1 (6 bases). Trimming pared 4 bases from V and 2 bases from J, leaving 20 bases between. Germline V gives CDR1 LGHNA, CDR2 YNFKEQ. The CDR3 has 18 residues. CDR3 DNA: TGTGCCAGCAGCCCCGATCGCGATAGACAGGCTAACACCGGGGAGCTGTTTTTT. Translated: CASSPDRDRQANTGELFF.

This clone came up once. The chain has TRBV7-2 and TRBJ2-3, with a weak D call TRBD2 (6 bases). V was pared by 5 bases and J by 8 bases, with 14 bases between. Germline CDR1 reads SGHTA; CDR2 reads FQGNSA. The CDR3 length is 13 residues. The chain's CDR3 is CASSPGTGSTQYF. The CDR3 DNA reads TGTGCCAGCAGCCCGGGGACTGGGAGTACGCAGTATTTT.

The chain joins TRBV28 to TRBJ2-3; 9 bases match TRBD2. The CDR3 has 15 residues. Trimming at V came to 3 bases and at J to 2 bases, leaving 3 bases not matched to a gene. Germline V gene lookup returns CDR1 MDHEN and CDR2 SYDVKM. The CDR3 sequence: CASSLAGGSTDTQYF. CDR3 coding DNA: TGTGCCAGCAGTTTGGCGGGGGGGTCCACAGATACGCAGTATTTT.

The chain recombines TRBV10-3 with TRBJ2-3; 15 bases align to TRBD2. This CDR3 spans 16 amino acids. Unmatched junction bases numbered 2, after V lost 2 bases and J lost 5 bases. Germline V lookup: CDR1 ENHRY, CDR2 SYGVKD. The CDR3, as DNA: TGTGCCATCAGTGAGAGGACTAGCGGGGGGGGAGATACGCAGTATTTT. Translating it yields CAISERTSGGGDTQYF.

The chain couples TRBV28 to TRBJ1-1; D perhaps matches TRBD1 (6 bases). Trimming took off 5 bases at V and 2 bases at J, with 15 bases between the two ends. The CDR3 has 15 amino acids. Germline lookup yields CDR1 MDHEN and CDR2 SYDVKM. The CDR3 loop reads CASSQTGTTNTEAFF. The CDR3 DNA reads as TGTGCCAGCAGTCAAACCGGGACAACCAACACTGAAGCTTTCTTT. The entire variable domain, with the rest obtained from reference TRBV28 and TRBJ1-1, is as follows: DVKVTQSSRYLVKRTGEKVFLECVQDMDHENMFWYRQDPGLGLRLIYFSYDVKMKEKGDIPEGYSVSREKKERFSLILESASTNQTSMYLCASSQTGTTNTEAFFGQGTRLTVV.

The chain joins TRBV28 to TRBJ1-1, with TRBD1 as a possible D gene (6 bases). The ends were cut back, 6 bases at V and 0 bases at J, with 14 bases in the middle. This CDR3 has 15 residues. The germline CDR1 and CDR2 sequences are MDHEN and SYDVKM. The CDR3 DNA reads as TGTGCCAGCAGACCACCTACAGGGCTGAACACTGAAGCTTTCTTT. This translates into CASRPPTGLNTEAFF.

This rearrangement joins TRBV7-9 to TRBJ1-4, with D unresolved. V lost 3 bases to trimming and J lost 8 bases, with 10 bases between them. The CDR3 covers 13 residues. CDR1 SEHNR and CDR2 FQNEAQ come from the germline V gene (reference sequence). The CDR3 region is CASSFPPNEKLFF. The CDR3 DNA follows: TGTGCCAGCAGCTTTCCCCCAAACGAAAAACTGTTTTTT.

The gene calls are TRBV2 and TRBJ1-2; TRBD1 is a possible D gene (6 bases). The CDR3 consists of 12 residues. The V and J ends lost 7 bases and 4 bases respectively, with 10 bases between them. CDR1 SNHLY and CDR2 FYNNEI come from the germline V gene. CDR3 protein: CASTGDLYGYTF. CDR3 coding DNA: TGTGCCAGCACAGGGGATCTCTATGGCTACACCTTC.

This chain joins TRBV9 and TRBJ2-7, with 7 bases lining up with TRBD1. Germline trimming cut 4 bases from V and 3 bases from J; bases unmatched to any gene: 10. Germline V gene lookup returns CDR1 SGDLS and CDR2 YYNGEE. The CDR3 covers 15 residues. The CDR3 loop reads CASSSSGTAVYEQYF. The CDR3 DNA is TGTGCCAGCAGCTCCTCCGGGACAGCCGTCTACGAGCAGTACTTC.

The J gene is TRBJ1-6, the V gene TRBV21-1. TRBV21-1 is classified as a pseudogene. The CDR3 loop spans 17 amino acids. For the CDR3, the DNA is TGTGCCAGCAGCAGGGGACGGAAGAGCTCCTATAATTCACCCCTCCACTTT. Translated, it gives CASSRGRKSSYNSPLHF.

In its sample, this clone was seen once. This rearrangement joins TRBV2 to TRBJ1-4, with 10 nucleotides matching TRBD1. The CDR3 extends over 16 amino acids. CDR1 and CDR2 (germline): SNHLY, FYNNEI. V lost 5 bases, J lost 6 bases, and 9 bases stayed unmatched. Here the CDR3 reads CASSKNTGTGDEKLFF. CDR3 in DNA: TGTGCCAGCAGTAAGAATACCGGGACAGGGGATGAAAAACTGTTTTTT.

The chain combines TRBV11-2 with TRBJ2-1, with TRBD2 identical over 9 bases. Unmatched junction bases numbered 16, after V lost 5 bases and J lost 2 bases. The CDR3 contains 19 residues. CDR1 is SGHAT and CDR2 is FQNNGV in the germline V gene. The CDR3 DNA is TGTGCCAGCAGCCCCCAACCCGGGACTAGCCGAACCGCCTACAATGAGCAGTTCTTC. Translated: CASSPQPGTSRTAYNEQFF.

The CDR3 DNA follows: TGTGCCAGCAGCTTAGGATTTGTGGGACAGGGGGTCCTCCATCAGCCCCAGCATTTT. Translating it yields CASSLGFVGQGVLHQPQHF. The chain has TRBV7-8 and TRBJ1-5; the match to TRBD1 covers 11 bases. The V segment lost 1 base and the J segment 5 bases; nucleotides outside the gene matches: 13. CDR1 SGHVS and CDR2 FQNEAQ come from the germline V gene. The length of the CDR3 is 19 residues.

The chain recombines TRBV29-1 with TRBJ2-1; the match to TRBD2 covers 15 bases. V was pared by 4 bases and J by 2 bases, with 9 bases of the junction left unmatched. This CDR3 has 18 residues. The germline CDR1 and CDR2 sequences are SQVTM and ANQGSEA. In DNA form, the CDR3 reads TGCAGCGTTGTATCGGGGACTAGCGGGGGGTTGGCCTACAATGAGCAGTTCTTC. It yields the protein CSVVSGTSGGLAYNEQFF.

The chain joins TRBV5-1 to TRBJ2-5; weak D call: TRBD2 (5 bases). CDR3 size: 14 residues. The germline V gene has CDR1 SGHRS and CDR2 YFSETQ. With 4 bases removed from V and 2 bases from J, the gap between germline ends came to 12 bases. In DNA, the CDR3 is TGCGCCAGCAGCCCCGGGATCGCTCAAGAGACCCAGTACTTC. Protein: CASSPGIAQETQYF. Variable domain in full (rest from reference TRBV5-1 and TRBJ2-5): KAGVTQTPRYLIKTRGQQVTLSCSPISGHRSVSWYQQTPGQGLQFLFEYFSETQRNKGNFPGRFSGRQFSNSRSEMNVSTLELGDSALYLCASSPGIAQETQYFGPGTRLLVL.

This rearrangement joins TRBV27 to TRBJ1-3, with D hard to call. The CDR3 runs 14 residues. Germline CDR1 MNHEY, CDR2 SMNVEV (reference sequence). Between the trimmed V and J ends, which lost 2 bases and 2 bases, there was a span of 7 bases. The DNA for the CDR3 is TGTGCCAGCAGTTTACGCGGGGCTGGAAACACCATATATTTT. Residues: CASSLRGAGNTIYF.

This chain uses TRBV27 with TRBJ2-1; perhaps TRBD2 as D (6 bases). V was pared by 7 bases and J by 4 bases, with 14 bases between. Germline CDR1 and CDR2: MNHEY and SMNVEV (reference sequence). This CDR3 spans 14 amino acids. CDR3 bases: TGTGCCAGCACCATAGGGAGCGGGTACAATGAGCAGTTCTTC. Protein product: CASTIGSGYNEQFF.

The chain uses TRBV19 and TRBJ1-4, with TRBD1 as a possible D gene (5 bases). CDR1 is LNHDA and CDR2 is SQIVND in the germline V gene (reference sequence). CDR3 length: 14 residues. V was trimmed by 7 bases and J by 6 bases, leaving 15 bases between them. CDR3 in amino acids: CASTPDNRDEKLFF. In nucleotides, the CDR3 is TGTGCCAGTACCCCGGACAATAGAGATGAAAAACTGTTTTTT.

The V call is TRBV5-4, the J call TRBJ2-5; D is unclear. Germline V gene lookup returns CDR1 SGHNT and CDR2 YYREEE (reference sequence). V was pared by 2 bases and J by 1 base, with 9 bases between. CDR3 length equals 14 residues. For the CDR3, the DNA is TGTGCCAGCAGCTTTCTTTCAGCCCAAGAGACCCAGTACTTC. Translating it yields CASSFLSAQETQYF.

This chain links TRBV6-1 with TRBJ2-1, with a possible D match to TRBD2 (7 bases). Trimming cost V 3 bases and J 16 bases, with 16 bases left between them. The germline V gene has CDR1 MNHNS and CDR2 SASEGT. The CDR3 has 12 residues. The CDR3 coding sequence is TGTGCCAGCAGTGATTTGGGGGGGCCGCTTTTCTTC. Amino acids: CASSDLGGPLFF.

The V call is TRBV9, the J call TRBJ2-6, with unresolved D. V shed 6 bases and J shed 4 bases, with 14 bases lying between them. The CDR3 length is 15 residues. Germline V CDR1 and CDR2: SGDLS, YYNGEE. The DNA of the CDR3 is TGTGCCAGCACCGGAGTGGGCCTAGGGGCCAACGTCCTGACTTTC. Protein: CASTGVGLGANVLTF.

In DNA, the CDR3 is TGTGCCAGCAGCTACCAGGGGTTGGAGACCCAGTACTTC. Protein sequence: CASSYQGLETQYF. V is TRBV11-1 and J is TRBJ2-5, with TRBD1 as a possible D gene (6 bases). The CDR3 is 13 amino acids. The V gene lost 4 bases and the J gene lost 5 bases, with 11 bases spanning the gap. The germline gives CDR1 SGHAT, CDR2 FQDESV (reference sequence).

CDR3 in amino acids: CASSLALTGGDEKLFF. CDR3 coding DNA: TGTGCCAGCAGCTTAGCTCTGACAGGGGGCGATGAAAAACTGTTTTTT. The chain employs TRBV11-2 and TRBJ1-4; TRBD1 agrees at 10 bases. The CDR3 sequence is 16 residues long. Germline assignment: CDR1 SGHAT and CDR2 FQNNGV. V trimming: 1 base; J trimming: 6 bases; junction bases outside the gene matches: 5.

The chain carries TRBV6-6 and TRBJ2-2, with a weak D call TRBD1 (5 bases). The CDR3 is 15 amino acids. CDR1 is MNHNY, CDR2 SVGAGI, per germline (reference sequence). The V gene lost 0 bases and the J gene lost 7 bases, with 12 bases spanning the gap. The DNA of the CDR3 is TGTGCCAGCAGTTACTCGACTGGGGCCTACGGGGAGCTGTTTTTT. Translating it yields CASSYSTGAYGELFF.

The V call is TRBV9, the J call TRBJ2-2; perhaps TRBD1 as D (6 bases). This CDR3 is built from 17 residues. Per the germline V gene, CDR1 is SGDLS and CDR2 is YYNGEE. Trimming left V 3 bases short and J 0 bases short, with 15 bases between. CDR3 bases: TGTGCCAGCAGCGGATGGGGTGGGGGCGCGAACACCGGGGAGCTGTTTTTT. It encodes CASSGWGGGANTGELFF.